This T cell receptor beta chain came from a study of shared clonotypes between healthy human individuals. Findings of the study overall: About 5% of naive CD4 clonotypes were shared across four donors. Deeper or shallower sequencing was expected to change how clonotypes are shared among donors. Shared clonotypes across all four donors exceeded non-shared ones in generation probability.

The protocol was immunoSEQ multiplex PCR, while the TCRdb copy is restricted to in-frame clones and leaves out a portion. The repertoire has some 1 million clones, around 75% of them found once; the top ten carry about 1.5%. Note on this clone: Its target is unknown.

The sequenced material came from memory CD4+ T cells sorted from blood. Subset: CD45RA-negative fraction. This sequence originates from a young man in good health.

In nucleotides, the CDR3 is TGTGCCAGCAGTTTGAGGGGCAGGCCCATTGCAAAAGCTTTCTTT. It specifies CASSLRGRPIAKAFF. The chain employs TRBV28 and TRBJ1-1; a possible D gene is TRBD1 (5 bases). Germline V gives CDR1 MDHEN, CDR2 SYDVKM. Trimming removed 3 bases at V and 9 bases at J, with 20 bases between. The CDR3 sequence is 15 residues long.